This T cell receptor beta chain was sequenced in a study of control samples from healthy donors and cancer patients. The table came from immunoSEQ multiplex PCR; TCRdb's copy has only in-frame clones and leaves some out. The sample has around 80,000 clones; around nine tenths are singletons. The CDR3 is made up of 15 amino acids. This clone was detected once. The TCR comes from a woman between 45 and 60 years old in good health. The chain is built from TRBV21-1 and TRBJ2-3. TRBV21-1 counts as a pseudogene. Sequences were obtained from blood. The CDR3 loop is CASSKEEGGPDTQYF. The CDR3 nucleotides are TGTGCCAGCAGCAAAGAGGAGGGGGGCCCAGATACGCAGTATTTT.